Presented here are 20 T cell receptor beta chains from one specimen sequenced in a study of cytomegalovirus exposure and HLA in healthy donors. The PCR made use of 60 Vbeta and 13 Jbeta primers. Sequencing was performed with immunoSEQ multiplex PCR; in TCRdb, only in-frame clones are kept and a portion is missing. The table records approximately 170,000 clones, 70% to 75% of them present only once. Material: PBMCs. The receptor source for this set is a man younger than 35 in good health and CMV-seropositive.

This chain joins TRBV11-2 and TRBJ2-7; TRBD1 aligns across 7 bases. V lost 5 bases and J lost 3; bases outside the gene matches: 7. Per germline, CDR1 SGHAT and CDR2 FQNNGV. The CDR3 totals 14 residues. CDR3 sequence: CASSIWDSGYEQYV. CDR3 nucleotide sequence: TGTGCCAGCAGCATATGGGACAGCGGCTACGAGCAGTACGTC.

This chain uses TRBV9 with TRBJ1-4, with D unclear. This CDR3 comprises 16 residues. Germline values: CDR1 SGDLS, CDR2 YYNGEE. V was cut by 2 bases and J by 1 base, with 12 bases left in between. CDR3 amino acids: CASSVGQTGTNEKLFF. In DNA form, the CDR3 reads TGTGCCAGCAGCGTTGGGCAGACCGGAACTAATGAAAAACTGTTTTTT.

This chain connects TRBV20-1 to TRBJ1-2; 8 nucleotides agree with TRBD1. The V segment lost 6 bases and the J segment 12 bases; nucleotides outside the gene matches: 9. Germline loops: CDR1 DFQATT, CDR2 SNEGSKA (reference sequence). The CDR3 length is 11 residues. CDR3 coding DNA: TGCAGTGCGCCCGGACAGGGCTTGAACACCTTC. It codes for CSAPGQGLNTF.

This chain connects TRBV5-1 to TRBJ2-2, with a tentative D call TRBD1 (5 bases). V gave up 3 bases and J gave up 3 bases, with 12 bases separating them. Germline V CDR1 and CDR2: SGHRS, YFSETQ. The CDR3 sequence is 15 residues long. The CDR3 reads CASSSQTGHTGELFF. CDR3 in DNA: TGCGCCAGCAGCTCACAAACAGGTCACACCGGGGAGCTGTTTTTT.

CDR3 sequence: CASSQEAGARITEAFF. CDR3 sequence (DNA): TGCGCCAGCAGCCAAGAGGCTGGGGCCCGGATCACTGAAGCTTTCTTT. The V and J genes are TRBV4-1 and TRBJ1-1; TRBD1 is a possible D gene (5 bases). The CDR3 is made up of 16 amino acids. Germline V lookup: CDR1 MGHRA, CDR2 YSYEKL. Between the trimmed V and J ends, which lost 0 bases and 4 bases, there was a span of 15 bases.

The chain couples TRBV2 to TRBJ2-5; 7 nucleotides match TRBD1. V lost 11 bases, J lost 4 bases, and 19 bases stayed unmatched. This CDR3 has 16 amino acids. The germline V gene has CDR1 SNHLY and CDR2 FYNNEI. CDR3 amino acids: CACLGPQRQGGETQYF. CDR3 in DNA: TGTGCCTGCCTAGGCCCTCAACGACAGGGTGGAGAGACCCAGTACTTC.

The chain uses TRBV6-6 and TRBJ1-5; the D is unclear. Trimming pared 4 bases from V and 5 bases from J, leaving 9 bases between. Germline V gene lookup returns CDR1 MNHNY and CDR2 SVGAGI (reference sequence). The CDR3 extends over 13 amino acids. The DNA for the CDR3 is TGTGCCAGCAGTTTGCGGGAGGATCAGCCCCAGCATTTT. Translating it yields CASSLREDQPQHF.

This clone was counted once. The chain carries TRBV13 and TRBJ2-3; 7 positions agree with TRBD2. Germline V CDR1 and CDR2: PRHDT, FYEKMQ (reference sequence). The CDR3 length is 16 residues. V lost 2 bases, J lost 5 bases, and 10 bases stayed unmatched. CDR3 sequence: CASSLLREKVEDTQYF. The CDR3 bases are TGTGCCAGCAGCTTATTGCGGGAGAAGGTGGAAGATACGCAGTATTTT.

The DNA of the CDR3 is TGTGCCAGCAGCGAACAGGGAGGGGGGAATCAGCCCCAGCATTTT. Encoded protein: CASSEQGGGNQPQHF. The chain recombines TRBV5-5 with TRBJ1-5; maybe TRBD1 (6 bases). V lost 4 bases and J 4 bases, leaving 15 bases between the germline ends. The germline gives CDR1 SGHKS, CDR2 YYEKEE (reference sequence). This CDR3 contains 15 residues.

This chain uses TRBV11-1 with TRBJ2-1; the match to TRBD2 covers 9 bases. This CDR3 has 15 amino acids. Germline CDR1 SGHAT, CDR2 FQDESV (reference sequence). V was clipped by 1 base and J by 7 bases; unmatched bases: 5. CDR3: CASSLDGLAGNEQFF. The CDR3 DNA is TGTGCCAGCAGCTTAGATGGGCTAGCGGGAAATGAGCAGTTCTTC.

The chain has TRBV12-5 and TRBJ2-5; 7 nucleotides line up with TRBD1. The CDR3 is 14 residues long. Trimming at V came to 6 bases and at J to 1 base, leaving 5 bases not matched to a gene. The germline V gene encodes CDR1 LGHNT and CDR2 FRNRAP. The CDR3 DNA reads TGTGCTAGTGGACAACAGGGGAGCCAAGAGACCCAGTACTTC. The encoded protein is CASGQQGSQETQYF.

This clone has more than one count but fewer than ten. The V and J genes are TRBV11-3 and TRBJ1-1; D ambiguous. The CDR3 loop spans 12 amino acids. Germline CDR1 reads SGHNT; CDR2 reads YENEEA. The V and J ends lost 5 bases and 3 bases respectively, with 7 bases between them. The CDR3 here is CASSPRDTEAFF. Here the CDR3 DNA reads TGTGCCAGCAGCCCCCGGGACACTGAAGCTTTCTTT.

V usage is TRBV7-2 and J usage is TRBJ2-3; TRBD2 matches at 9 bases. The germline V gene encodes CDR1 SGHTA and CDR2 FQGNSA. The junction had 6 bases not matched to a gene; V was cut back by 3 bases and J by 5 bases. This CDR3 is 15 amino acids long. CDR3 in amino acids: CASSFLRGGVDTQYF. CDR3 DNA: TGTGCCAGCAGCTTTTTGCGGGGGGGTGTAGATACGCAGTATTTT.

This sequence joins TRBV6-5 and TRBJ1-5; the D gene is possibly TRBD1 (6 bases). CDR3 length: 14 residues. Germline V CDR1 and CDR2: MNHEY, SVGAGI. The ends were cut back, 2 bases at V and 6 bases at J, with 11 bases in the middle. The chain's CDR3 is CASSYKGGSQPQHF. DNA for the CDR3: TGTGCCAGCAGTTACAAGGGGGGGAGTCAGCCCCAGCATTTT.

This chain joins TRBV19 and TRBJ1-2, with D possibly TRBD1 on 5 matching bases. The CDR3 has 15 residues. Trimming took off 3 bases at V and 1 base at J, with 12 bases between the two ends. The germline V gene has CDR1 LNHDA and CDR2 SQIVND (reference sequence). The CDR3 is CASSMGQTFNYGYTF. CDR3 bases: TGTGCCAGTAGTATGGGGCAGACCTTTAACTATGGCTACACCTTC.

This clone was counted only a few times. This chain connects TRBV5-1 to TRBJ1-3; D is unresolved. The V and J ends lost 1 base and 1 base respectively, with 9 bases between them. Germline-derived CDR1 and CDR2 are SGHRS and YFSETQ. The CDR3 sequence is 15 residues long. This chain's CDR3 is CASSLSQVSGNTIYF. The CDR3 DNA reads as TGCGCCAGCAGCTTGTCCCAGGTATCTGGAAACACCATATATTTT.

This clone was observed once. The chain employs TRBV7-2 and TRBJ2-1; the D gene is possibly TRBD2 (6 bases). The V and J ends lost 3 bases and 7 bases respectively, with 16 bases between them. Germline CDR1 is SGHTA and CDR2 is FQGNSA. This CDR3 is 15 amino acids long. CDR3 in DNA: TGTGCCAGCAGCTTCCCGGGACTGCTTAGTAATGAGCAGTTCTTC. This sequence encodes CASSFPGLLSNEQFF.

This clone was counted a single time. The V gene is TRBV13, the J gene TRBJ2-2, with D possibly being TRBD2 (6 bases). The CDR3 covers 15 residues. Trimming stripped 2 bases from V and 4 bases from J, with 11 bases between. Germline lookup yields CDR1 PRHDT and CDR2 FYEKMQ (reference sequence). The CDR3 loop reads CASSLTREVTGELFF. The CDR3 region has the DNA TGTGCCAGCAGCTTAACTAGGGAGGTCACCGGGGAGCTGTTTTTT.

The chain couples TRBV7-2 to TRBJ2-1; D is possibly TRBD2 (6 bases). Germline V gives CDR1 SGHTA, CDR2 FQGNSA. The V and J ends lost 11 bases and 2 bases respectively, with 13 bases between them. This CDR3 is 13 amino acids long. The CDR3 nucleotides are TGTGCCGGCGGGACTGGGGCCTACAATGAGCAGTTCTTC. It codes for CAGGTGAYNEQFF.

The genes are TRBV30 and TRBJ2-5, with D possibly being TRBD2 (7 bases). CDR3 length: 12 amino acids. V was pared by 5 bases and J by 12 bases, with 19 bases between. CDR1 is GTSNPN, CDR2 SVGIG, per germline (reference sequence). The DNA for the CDR3 is TGTGCCTGGGGGACCGGCGGAGGGGGGGAGTACTTC. Its protein product is CAWGTGGGGEYF.